Sequencing of this T cell receptor (beta chain) was carried out in a study of CD8 T cells in Susac syndrome. Reverse transcription used roughly 0.45 to 1 ug RNA and random hexamers. An immunoSEQ multiplex PCR generated amplified TCR beta CDR3 products spanning 54 Vbeta and 13 Jbeta. TCRdb recomputed calls from the immunoSEQ multiplex PCR reads with MiXCR, one row per CDR3 protein. The table has about 280,000 distinct CDR3 sequences, approximately 84% seen once; the top ten hold 0.095% to 0.14%. CD8+ and CD4+ T cells taken from blood had their TCR beta sequenced. Those who served as multiple sclerosis controls were treatment-naive patients with stable or active relapsing-remitting disease. Negative isolation was used for CD8+ and CD4+ T cells and FACS enrichment for TEMRA cells. CDR1 is MDHEN, CDR2 SYDVKM, per germline. The CDR3 extends over 16 amino acids. Trimming pared 2 bases from V and 1 base from J, leaving 14 bases between.

This clonotype was recorded once. Sequences were obtained from CD8+ T cells from PBMCs. This receptor was obtained from a human donor with multiple sclerosis. The V call is TRBV28, the J call TRBJ1-1; possibly TRBD1 for D (5 bases). The CDR3 loop is CASSLRSAGWNTEAFF. The CDR3 DNA sequence: TGTGCCAGCAGTTTAAGGAGTGCAGGGTGGAACACTGAAGCTTTCTTT.